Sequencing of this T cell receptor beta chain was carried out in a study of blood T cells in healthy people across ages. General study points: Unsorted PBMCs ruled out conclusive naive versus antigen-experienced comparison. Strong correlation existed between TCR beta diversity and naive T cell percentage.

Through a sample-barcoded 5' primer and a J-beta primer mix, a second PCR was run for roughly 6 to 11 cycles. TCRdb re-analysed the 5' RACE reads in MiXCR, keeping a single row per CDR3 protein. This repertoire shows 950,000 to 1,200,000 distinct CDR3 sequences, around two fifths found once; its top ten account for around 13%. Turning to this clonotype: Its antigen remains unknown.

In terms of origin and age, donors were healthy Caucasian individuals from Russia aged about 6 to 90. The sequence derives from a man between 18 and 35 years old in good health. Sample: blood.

The CDR3 is CSARATSGGITDTQYF. The CDR3 nucleotides read TGCAGTGCTAGAGCGACTAGCGGGGGGATTACAGATACGCAGTATTTT. This chain uses TRBV20-1 with TRBJ2-3; the match to TRBD2 covers 13 bases. Germline V gene sequence: CDR1 DFQATT, CDR2 SNEGSKA (reference sequence). V gave up 1 base and J gave up 3 bases; unmatched junction bases: 4. The CDR3 is made up of 16 amino acids.